Listed below are T cell receptor beta chains from one sample, sequenced in a study of vaccination effects on CD4 cells after COVID-19. These receptors' antigens are unknown. Some clones are missing from TCRdb's copy, which holds only in-frame ones; the method was immunoSEQ multiplex PCR. The table records approximately 31,000 clones, approximately 76% of them present only once. The sequenced sample was CD4+ T cells from PBMCs cultured with HCoV-229E spike peptides, obtained after COVID-19 vaccination. These receptors were taken from a human donor who received a COVID-19 vaccine. Both conserved end residues are part of each CDR3. The order of the fields is clone size, D gene, V gene, J gene, CDR3 DNA, CDR3 protein. The D gene is left open where the match is weak. Clone size is given for some rows only: seen once, a few or many times, or a class if the clone is expanded.

size: .; D: TRBD2; V: TRBV4-2; J: TRBJ2-5; DNA: TGTGCCAGCAGCCAAGGACTAGCGGGGCTCGGGACCCAGTACTTC; CDR3: CASSQGLAGLGTQYF
size: .; D: .; V: TRBV14; J: TRBJ2-4; DNA: TGTGCCAGCAGCCAAGCCATGGGACGAGCCAAAAACATTCAGTACTTC; CDR3: CASSQAMGRAKNIQYF
size: .; D: .; V: TRBV6-5; J: TRBJ1-4; DNA: TGTGCCAGCAGGCGCACGGTTGCAACTAATGAAAAACTGTTTTTT; CDR3: CASRRTVATNEKLFF
size: .; D: .; V: TRBV10-1; J: TRBJ2-5; DNA: TGCGCCAGCAGTGAGGACCGGACTGGAGAGACCCAGTACTTC; CDR3: CASSEDRTGETQYF
size: .; D: .; V: TRBV5-4; J: TRBJ1-4; DNA: TGTGCCAGCAGCACGAAGACAGGCGTAGATGAAAAACTGTTTTTT; CDR3: CASSTKTGVDEKLFF
size: .; D: .; V: TRBV5-1; J: TRBJ1-1; DNA: TGCGCCAGCAGCTTTCAATACGGGAACACTGAAGCTTTCTTT; CDR3: CASSFQYGNTEAFF
size: .; D: TRBD2; V: TRBV30; J: TRBJ2-5; DNA: TGTGCCTGGAGTCAAAGCGGGACTACCCAGTACTTC; CDR3: CAWSQSGTTQYF
size: .; D: .; V: TRBV2; J: TRBJ1-1; DNA: TGTGCCAGCAGTAAGGCGGGGGGGCGTGAAGCTTTCTTT; CDR3: CASSKAGGREAFF
size: .; D: TRBD1; V: TRBV3-1/TRBV3-2; J: TRBJ1-4; DNA: TGTGCCAGCAGCTACATGACAGGGGGCAGCGAAAAACTGTTTTTT; CDR3: CASSYMTGGSEKLFF
size: .; D: .; V: TRBV9; J: TRBJ1-1; DNA: TGTGCCAGCAGCGTCCTCCCCGATTGGACGGATGAAGCTTTCTTT; CDR3: CASSVLPDWTDEAFF
size: few; D: .; V: TRBV18; J: TRBJ2-4; DNA: TGTGCCAGCTCACGCATTGACAAAAACATTCAGTACTTC; CDR3: CASSRIDKNIQYF
size: .; D: .; V: TRBV29-1; J: TRBJ1-1; DNA: TGCAGCGTTCGGCCGTTGAGGGGCACTGAAGCTTTCTTT; CDR3: CSVRPLRGTEAFF
size: .; D: TRBD1; V: TRBV27; J: TRBJ2-5; DNA: TGTGCCAGCAGTTTGGGACAGGGGCATATTGGGGAGACCCAGTACTTC; CDR3: CASSLGQGHIGETQYF
size: .; D: .; V: TRBV12-5; J: TRBJ2-7; DNA: TGTGCTAGTGGCCCAAGGGGGAAGGGAGACTCCTACGAGCAGTACTTC; CDR3: CASGPRGKGDSYEQYF
size: .; D: .; V: TRBV6-6; J: TRBJ1-6; DNA: TGTGCCAGCTTGCAGGACTCCTATAATTCACCCCTCCACTTT; CDR3: CASLQDSYNSPLHF
size: .; D: .; V: TRBV4-1; J: TRBJ1-4; DNA: TGCGCCAGCAGCCCGATGGGGACAACTAATGAAAAACTGTTTTTT; CDR3: CASSPMGTTNEKLFF
size: medium-sized; D: TRBD2; V: TRBV5-1; J: TRBJ2-7; DNA: TGCGCCAGCAGCTTGTATGGCGGGGGGTCCTACGAGCAGTACTTC; CDR3: CASSLYGGGSYEQYF
size: .; D: .; V: TRBV3-1/TRBV3-2; J: TRBJ1-2; DNA: TGTGCCAGCAGCCAAACCGGTCGCCCTTCCAACTATGGCTACACCTTC; CDR3: CASSQTGRPSNYGYTF
size: .; D: TRBD1; V: TRBV19; J: TRBJ1-5; DNA: TGTGCCAGTAGTACAGACAGGGGGGGACAGCCCCAGCATTTT; CDR3: CASSTDRGGQPQHF
size: .; D: .; V: TRBV19; J: TRBJ2-7; DNA: TGTGCCAGTAGTAGGGACTTATACTACGAGCAGTACTTC; CDR3: CASSRDLYYEQYF
size: once; D: .; V: TRBV2; J: TRBJ2-3; DNA: TGTGCCAGCGGGACAGATACGCAGTATTTT; CDR3: CASGTDTQYF
size: .; D: .; V: TRBV11-2; J: TRBJ2-4; DNA: TGTGCCAGCAGCACGCCTTGGGGTTGGACCAAAAACATTCAGTACTTC; CDR3: CASSTPWGWTKNIQYF
size: .; D: TRBD1; V: TRBV29-1; J: TRBJ1-1; DNA: TGCAGCTCCAACTCTGGACAGGGAACTGAAGCTTTCTTT; CDR3: CSSNSGQGTEAFF
size: .; D: .; V: TRBV7-2; J: TRBJ1-4; DNA: TGTGCCAGCAGCTTAGTTGGGATCGAAAAACTGTTTTTT; CDR3: CASSLVGIEKLFF
size: .; D: .; V: TRBV27; J: TRBJ2-5; DNA: TGTGCCAGCAGTTCATTGGCCCGCCTGGGCCAGGCCCAAGAGACCCAGTACTTC; CDR3: CASSSLARLGQAQETQYF
size: .; D: TRBD2; V: TRBV10-3; J: TRBJ2-1; DNA: TGTGCCATCAGTGAGTCGCTAGCGGGAGGGGAAAATGAGCAGTTCTTC; CDR3: CAISESLAGGENEQFF
size: few; D: .; V: TRBV5-1; J: TRBJ2-1; DNA: TGCGCCAGCAGCCTGGGACGAGGGGATGAGCAGTTCTTC; CDR3: CASSLGRGDEQFF
size: .; D: TRBD1; V: TRBV6-5; J: TRBJ1-2; DNA: TGTGCCAGCAGTTACCTGGACAGGGGGGCCTATGGCTACACCTTC; CDR3: CASSYLDRGAYGYTF
size: .; D: .; V: TRBV6-6; J: TRBJ2-1; DNA: TGTGCCAGCAGCCGGGACCGGGGGAGGTACAATGAGCAGTTCTTC; CDR3: CASSRDRGRYNEQFF